One and the same sample provided the 5 T cell receptor beta chains below, sequenced in a study of OX40 agonist ivuxolimab in advanced cancers. Profiling relied on immunoSEQ multiplex PCR, and the TCRdb table lists in-frame clones only, not all of them. The sample holds 35,000 to 45,000 clones, about 84% seen once. The specimen comprised CD4+ or CD8+ T cells sorted from blood, sampled in a trial of the OX40 agonist ivuxolimab. These receptors were taken from an adult with an advanced solid tumor such as melanoma, head and neck, liver or kidney cancer.

The CDR3, as DNA: TGTGCCAGCCTAGACAGGGTCGGTCGGAACACCATATATTTT. This translates into CASLDRVGRNTIYF. The chain has TRBV28 and TRBJ1-3, with 7 bases aligning to TRBD1. Looked up from germline, CDR1 is MDHEN and CDR2 is SYDVKM. With 8 bases clipped from V and 7 bases from J, the junction kept 11 bases outside the gene matches. The CDR3 contains 14 residues.

The chain joins TRBV5-1 to TRBJ2-5; D is perhaps TRBD1 (5 bases). Trimming stripped 1 base from V and 5 bases from J, with 15 bases between. Germline values: CDR1 SGHRS, CDR2 YFSETQ. The CDR3 sequence is 15 residues long. The CDR3 sequence is CASSLRGSDGETQYF. In DNA, the CDR3 is TGCGCCAGCAGCTTGAGGGGATCCGATGGGGAGACCCAGTACTTC.

This chain joins TRBV4-1 and TRBJ2-2; possibly TRBD1 for D (6 bases). Between the trimmed V and J ends, which lost 3 bases and 6 bases, there was a span of 17 bases. Germline V CDR1 and CDR2: MGHRA, YSYEKL. This CDR3 is 16 amino acids long. The CDR3 here is CASSHRQESTSGELFF. Here the CDR3 DNA reads TGCGCCAGCAGCCATCGACAGGAGTCCACGTCCGGGGAGCTGTTTTTT.

V gene TRBV6-4 combines with J gene TRBJ1-2, with 11 nucleotides matching TRBD1. The junction had 16 bases not matched to a gene; V was cut back by 6 bases and J by 7 bases. Germline assignment: CDR1 MRHNA and CDR2 SNTAGT. The CDR3 contains 17 residues. CDR3 nucleotide sequence: TGTGCCAGCAGGCCCCCGGACAGGGGGCGCAGTCTTGGTGGCTACACCTTC. Translating gives CASRPPDRGRSLGGYTF.

The gene calls are TRBV28 and TRBJ2-1, with D unresolved. CDR1 is MDHEN and CDR2 is SYDVKM in the germline V gene. Trimming removed 3 bases at V and 8 bases at J, with 8 bases between. The CDR3 runs to 12 residues. The CDR3 here is CASSFLRDEQFF. The CDR3 region has the DNA TGTGCCAGCAGTTTTTTGCGCGATGAGCAGTTCTTC.